One sample yielded the 5 T cell receptor beta chains listed below, sequenced in a study of CD8 T cells in ankylosing spondylitis. Notes on the study in general: Characteristic of ankylosing spondylitis blood, it appeared, was a TCR beta motif comprising about eight highly homologous variants.

MiXCR, applied by TCRdb to the 5' RACE reads, yields one record per CDR3 protein. Found here are about 800,000 distinct CDR3 sequences, approximately 12% of them singletons; the top ten hold about 0.49%. These receptors' targets are unknown. The sample comprised blood, either unsorted or a sorted T cell fraction (not recorded which). The receptors here all came from a male donor with ankylosing spondylitis.

This clonotype was picked up a small number of times. The chain is built from TRBV18 and TRBJ1-3; possibly TRBD1 for D (5 bases). Looked up from germline, CDR1 is KGHSH and CDR2 is LQKENI. Deletions cut 5 bases from V and 0 bases from J, with 20 bases between. The CDR3 extends over 18 amino acids. In nucleotides, the CDR3 is TGTGCCAGCTCATCAGCGGTCCGGGACTCGAGCTCTGGAAACACCATATATTTT. Its protein is CASSSAVRDSSSGNTIYF.

This clonotype came up a few times. The chain joins TRBV5-1 to TRBJ2-1; 10 positions agree with TRBD2. After removal of 4 bases from V and 1 base from J, the junction contained 11 bases not matched to a gene. There are 18 residues in the CDR3. Per the germline V gene, CDR1 is SGHRS and CDR2 is YFSETQ. The CDR3 region has the DNA TGCGCCAGCAGCAGGGCTAGCGGGAGACTCACGTCCTACAATGAGCAGTTCTTC. Translation: CASSRASGRLTSYNEQFF. Full variable domain (outside the CDR3, taken from reference TRBV5-1 and TRBJ2-1): KAGVTQTPRYLIKTRGQQVTLSCSPISGHRSVSWYQQTPGQGLQFLFEYFSETQRNKGNFPGRFSGRQFSNSRSEMNVSTLELGDSALYLCASSRASGRLTSYNEQFFGPGTRLTVL.

This clonotype appeared a few times. The rearrangement links TRBV4-3 to TRBJ2-3; D ambiguous. The CDR3 runs 14 residues. Germline V gives CDR1 LGHNA, CDR2 YSLEER. The ends were cut back, 0 bases at V and 4 bases at J, with 8 bases in the middle. The CDR3 region has the DNA TGCGCCAGCAGCCAAGATCGCCAGTCAGATACGCAGTATTTT. Its protein is CASSQDRQSDTQYF.

The V gene is TRBV10-2, the J gene TRBJ1-1; D not certain. Germline CDR1 reads WSHSY; CDR2 reads SAAADI. The CDR3 has 15 amino acids. V was trimmed by 2 bases and J by 0 bases, leaving 10 bases between them. CDR3: CASSEPRTVNTEAFF. The CDR3 coding sequence is TGCGCCAGCAGTGAGCCGAGGACGGTGAACACTGAAGCTTTCTTT.

This clonotype was recorded many times. The V call is TRBV5-1, the J call TRBJ2-3; 9 bases are a match to TRBD2. This CDR3 is 15 amino acids long. The germline V gene has CDR1 SGHRS and CDR2 YFSETQ. Trimming took 1 base from V and 4 from J; bases not matched to a gene: 4. CDR3: CASSLISGSADTQYF. CDR3 sequence (DNA): TGCGCCAGCAGCTTGATTAGCGGGAGTGCAGATACGCAGTATTTT.